Listed here is a single TCR beta chain. What it binds is unknown. The sample comes from a study of T cell responses to AZD1222 COVID-19 vaccine. Broader study findings: Donors skewed white British and female; clonal diversity was possibly underestimated.

Germline V gene data show CDR1 as MNHEY and CDR2 as SVGAGI. This CDR3 has 16 amino acids. V lost 0 bases, J lost 3 bases, and 11 bases lay in between. Produced via immunoSEQ multiplex PCR; TCRdb's table is partial and in-frame only. In the table there are more than 50,000 clones, approximately 88% of which are singletons. V gene TRBV6-5 combines with J gene TRBJ2-2, with unresolved D. The sequencing here drew on peripheral blood, taken 28 days after the second AZD1222 dose. The origin of this receptor is an adult who received the AZD1222 COVID-19 vaccine. CDR3 loop: CASSYSEQFDTGELFF. DNA of the CDR3: TGTGCCAGCAGTTACTCGGAGCAGTTCGACACCGGGGAGCTGTTTTTT.